The 29 T cell receptor beta chains below come from one sample, sequenced in a study of T cell responses to AZD1222 COVID-19 vaccine. The data were produced by immunoSEQ multiplex PCR, yet TCRdb's version contains in-frame clones alone and is incomplete. The sample consists of 150,000 to 200,000 clones, over 80% of them appearing once. The sequences come from peripheral blood, collected on day 0 of MenACWY control vaccination. These TCRs come from an adult in good health.

The chain couples TRBV2 to TRBJ2-3, with D uncertain. The CDR3 consists of 15 residues. Between the trimmed V and J ends, which lost 4 bases and 4 bases, there was a span of 15 bases. Germline V gene data show CDR1 as SNHLY and CDR2 as FYNNEI. The CDR3 loop is CASSGALSDADTQYF. CDR3 nucleotides: TGTGCCAGCAGTGGGGCCCTCTCGGACGCAGATACGCAGTATTTT. The entire variable domain, with the rest obtained from reference TRBV2 and TRBJ2-3, is as follows: EPEVTQTPSHQVTQMGQEVILRCVPISNHLYFYWYRQILGQKVEFLVSFYNNEISEKSEIFDDQFSVERPDGSNFTLKIRSTKLEDSAMYFCASSGALSDADTQYFGPGTRLTVL.

V is TRBV9 and J is TRBJ2-1, with 9 bases identical to TRBD1. There are 15 residues in the CDR3. Trimming took 3 bases from V and 8 from J; bases not matched to a gene: 9. Germline V lookup: CDR1 SGDLS, CDR2 YYNGEE. The CDR3 protein is CASSATGGKGHEQFF. In DNA, the CDR3 is TGTGCCAGCAGCGCGACAGGGGGGAAGGGGCATGAGCAGTTCTTC.

This sequence joins TRBV7-3 and TRBJ2-3; the D gene is possibly TRBD1 (6 bases). Germline-derived CDR1 and CDR2 are SGHTA and FQGTGA. The CDR3 sequence is 16 residues long. V lost 5 bases and J lost 14, with 29 bases in between. CDR3 in DNA: TGTGCCAGCAGCCCCCGGGGACAATTACGGACAGAGAGATTGTATTTT. Its translation: CASSPRGQLRTERLYF. The full variable domain, its missing parts supplied by reference TRBV7-3 and TRBJ2-3, is GAGVSQTPSNKVTEKGKYVELRCDPISGHTALYWYRQSLGQGPEFLIYFQGTGAADDSGLPNDRFFAVRPEGSVSTLKIQRTERGDSAVYLCASSPRGQLRTERLYFGPGTRLTVL.

The gene calls are TRBV5-1 and TRBJ1-4, with D tentatively TRBD1 (5 bases). Germline V gene sequence: CDR1 SGHRS, CDR2 YFSETQ. This CDR3 region has 17 residues. V was cut by 0 bases and J by 8 bases, with 20 bases left in between. DNA for the CDR3: TGCGCCAGCAGCTTGGTGTCATGGGGGACGCTTGGAGAAAAACTGTTTTTT. Its protein product is CASSLVSWGTLGEKLFF.

This chain connects TRBV29-1 to TRBJ1-1; no reliable D call. Germline V CDR1 and CDR2: SQVTM, ANQGSEA. The CDR3 has 13 residues. Trimming left V 6 bases short and J 1 base short, with 12 bases between. CDR3 sequence: CSVEVLENTEAFF. The CDR3 DNA reads as TGCAGCGTGGAGGTCCTGGAGAACACTGAAGCTTTCTTT.

The chain uses TRBV6-5 and TRBJ1-2, with 8 bases that match TRBD1. CDR3 length: 15 amino acids. V dropped 2 bases and J dropped 4; count of bases not matched to a gene: 6. Germline CDR1 reads MNHEY; CDR2 reads SVGAGI. CDR3 nucleotide sequence: TGTGCCAGCAGTTACGGAGGACAGGGATCCTATGGCTACACCTTC. It encodes CASSYGGQGSYGYTF.

The V call is TRBV19, the J call TRBJ2-2, with 7 bases fitting TRBD2. The CDR3 consists of 14 residues. From germline, CDR1 is LNHDA and CDR2 SQIVND (reference sequence). Trimming removed 4 bases from V and 1 base from J; junction bases left unmatched: 0. CDR3 nucleotides: TGTGCCAGTAGTAGGGAGGGGAACACCGGGGAGCTGTTTTTT. This translates into CASSREGNTGELFF.

Comments on this clone: A read error may produce the germline difference seen at one junction end. J is TRBJ1-5 and V is TRBV4-3; D is uncertain. CDR1 is LGHNA, CDR2 YSLEER, per germline. This CDR3 has 15 residues. The CDR3 spells CASSQDTSSNRPQHF. CDR3 nucleotides: TGCGCCAGCAGCCAAGACACAAGTAGCAATCGGCCCCAGCATTTT.

The chain combines TRBV9 with TRBJ2-1, with TRBD1 matching 7 bases. The CDR3 runs to 15 residues. Germline V gene sequence: CDR1 SGDLS, CDR2 YYNGEE. Losses at the gene ends were 4 bases for V and 6 bases for J; bases not matched to a gene: 10. Here the CDR3 DNA reads TGTGCCAGCAGCTCATCGGGACAGTTTGGCAATGAGCAGTTCTTC. It is translated as CASSSSGQFGNEQFF.

This clone was seen only once. A read error may produce the germline difference seen at one junction end. This chain uses TRBV7-7 with TRBJ2-2; D gene uncertain. The CDR3 is made up of 13 amino acids. Germline CDR1 is SSHAT and CDR2 is FNYEAQ (reference sequence). CDR3 DNA: TGTGCTAGCAGCCTTTCACGGACCGGGGAGCTGTTTTTT. It is translated as CASSLSRTGELFF.

The chain employs TRBV19 and TRBJ2-2; D is ambiguous. V gave up 7 bases and J gave up 7 bases, with 16 bases separating them. The CDR3 totals 14 residues. CDR1 is LNHDA, CDR2 SQIVND, per germline (reference sequence). Here the CDR3 reads CASTFGPLGGELFF. For the CDR3, the DNA is TGTGCCAGTACTTTTGGGCCCCTGGGCGGGGAGCTGTTTTTT. Combining the CDR3 with reference TRBV19 and TRBJ2-2 gives the whole variable domain DGGITQSPKYLFRKEGQNVTLSCEQNLNHDAMYWYRQDPGQGLRLIYYSQIVNDFQKGDIAEGYSVSREKKESFPLTVTSAQKNPTAFYLCASTFGPLGGELFFGEGSRLTVL.

This sequence joins TRBV5-5 and TRBJ2-3, with a possible D match to TRBD1 (6 bases). The CDR3 length is 12 residues. Trimming left V 4 bases short and J 11 bases short, with 14 bases between. Germline CDR1 SGHKS, CDR2 YYEKEE (reference sequence). CDR3 in amino acids: CASSPAAGEQYF. In DNA form, the CDR3 reads TGTGCCAGCAGCCCGGCGGCAGGGGAGCAGTATTTT.

This clone was detected once. The chain has TRBV27 and TRBJ2-3; D is undetermined. The V gene's germline CDR1 is MNHEY and CDR2 SMNVEV (reference sequence). CDR3 length: 9 residues. Trimming took off 9 bases at V and 5 bases at J, with 3 bases between the two ends. The chain's CDR3 is CARRDTQYF. The DNA for the CDR3 is TGTGCCAGGAGAGATACGCAGTATTTT.

The chain carries TRBV28 and TRBJ2-7; 9 bases are a match to TRBD1. The CDR3 has 13 residues. Germline CDR1 and CDR2: MDHEN and SYDVKM. The trim removed 6 bases at V and 6 bases at J, leaving 6 bases unmatched. The CDR3, as DNA: TGTGCCAGCAGCGCGGGACAGGGCCCCGAGCAGTACTTC. It translates to CASSAGQGPEQYF.

The chain is built from TRBV9 and TRBJ1-1; 10 bases are shared with TRBD1. CDR1 and CDR2 from the germline V gene are SGDLS and YYNGEE. This CDR3 comprises 17 residues. V lost 0 bases to trimming and J lost 2 bases; unmatched junction nucleotides: 7. CDR3 in amino acids: CASSVVATGGSNTEAFF. The CDR3 bases are TGTGCCAGCAGCGTAGTTGCGACAGGGGGCTCCAACACTGAAGCTTTCTTT.

The chain combines TRBV11-2 with TRBJ1-3; no clear D. Per germline, CDR1 SGHAT and CDR2 FQNNGV. Trimming took 4 bases from V and 0 from J, leaving 10 bases between them. CDR3 length: 15 amino acids. The CDR3 DNA sequence: TGTGCCAGCAGCTCAATGACAAGCTCTGGAAACACCATATATTTT. It translates to CASSSMTSSGNTIYF. Filled out from reference TRBV11-2 and TRBJ1-3, the complete variable domain reads EAGVAQSPRYKIIEKRQSVAFWCNPISGHATLYWYQQILGQGPKLLIQFQNNGVVDDSQLPKDRFSAERLKGVDSTLKIQPAKLEDSAVYLCASSSMTSSGNTIYFGEGSWLTVV.

This sequence joins TRBV27 and TRBJ2-3; D might be TRBD2 (7 bases). The CDR3 contains 15 residues. Germline CDR1 and CDR2: MNHEY and SMNVEV (reference sequence). V was pared by 1 base and J by 6 bases, with 14 bases between. CDR3 loop: CASSLFRGAADTQYF. The CDR3 nucleotides read TGTGCCAGCAGTTTATTCCGGGGGGCGGCGGATACGCAGTATTTT.

The V gene is TRBV2, the J gene TRBJ2-5; D gene ambiguous. This CDR3 has 14 residues. V was cut by 6 bases and J by 5 bases, with 16 bases left in between. Per germline, CDR1 SNHLY and CDR2 FYNNEI. The CDR3 loop reads CASRAAPEWETQYF. The CDR3 nucleotides are TGTGCCAGCAGAGCAGCGCCGGAGTGGGAGACCCAGTACTTC.

The genes are TRBV24-1 and TRBJ1-2; a weak D match, TRBD1 (6 bases). In germline, CDR1 is KGHDR, CDR2 SFDVKD. The CDR3 sequence is 16 residues long. Trimming stripped 3 bases from V and 6 bases from J, with 19 bases between. The CDR3 loop reads CATSDATGQVGNGYTF. CDR3 bases: TGTGCCACCAGTGATGCAACAGGGCAGGTTGGAAATGGCTACACCTTC.

The V and J genes are TRBV12-3 or TRBV12-4 and TRBJ2-2; possibly TRBD2 for D (7 bases). The CDR3 loop spans 13 amino acids. V shed 7 bases and J shed 12 bases, with 18 bases lying between them. The CDR3, as DNA: TGTGCCAGCACCTCAGTAGGGGGGGACCAGCTGTTTTTT. Translated: CASTSVGGDQLFF.

The chain recombines TRBV5-6 with TRBJ2-7; D uncertain. Germline assignment: CDR1 SGHDT and CDR2 YYEEEE. Trimming stripped 7 bases from V and 6 bases from J, with 8 bases between. This CDR3 region has 10 residues. CDR3 amino acids: CASPQCEQYF. In DNA form, the CDR3 reads TGTGCCAGCCCCCAGTGCGAGCAGTACTTC.

The rearrangement links TRBV5-1 to TRBJ2-1, with TRBD2 matching over 12 bases. This CDR3 is 16 amino acids long. Trimming cost V 4 bases and J 10 bases; bases outside gene matches: 12. From germline, CDR1 is SGHRS and CDR2 YFSETQ. CDR3 DNA: TGCGCCAGCAGCGAGTTCCCGGGACTAGCGGGCGGGGAGCAGTTCTTC. Its protein is CASSEFPGLAGGEQFF.

The chain combines TRBV6-1 with TRBJ2-7; TRBD1 aligns across 7 bases. The length of the CDR3 is 14 residues. The germline V gene encodes CDR1 MNHNS and CDR2 SASEGT. Trimming removed 1 base from V and 6 bases from J; junction bases left unmatched: 6. The DNA for the CDR3 is TGTGCCAGCAGTGAAGGACAGGGAATAGGCGAGCAGTACTTC. Translating gives CASSEGQGIGEQYF.

The chain joins TRBV3-1 (or the pseudogene TRBV3-2) to TRBJ2-5; 9 bases map to TRBD2. After removal of 0 bases from V and 4 bases from J, the junction contained 6 bases not matched to a gene. CDR3 length equals 16 residues. Per the germline V gene, CDR1 is LGHDT and CDR2 is YNNKEL (reference sequence). The CDR3 sequence: CASSQDSLAGSETQYF. The CDR3 DNA is TGTGCCAGCAGCCAAGATTCCCTAGCGGGGTCAGAGACCCAGTACTTC.

In DNA form, the CDR3 reads TGTGCCAGTAGTACGCGGGGGGATACTGAAGCTTTCTTT. This sequence encodes CASSTRGDTEAFF. The V and J genes are TRBV19 and TRBJ1-1; a possible D gene is TRBD1 (5 bases). V was trimmed by 4 bases and J by 5 bases, leaving 11 bases between them. The CDR3 has 13 residues. Germline V gene data show CDR1 as LNHDA and CDR2 as SQIVND (reference sequence).

The CDR3 loop reads CASSYVGQGYGYTF. The CDR3 nucleotides are TGTGCCAGCAGTTACGTGGGACAGGGCTATGGCTACACCTTC. The V call is TRBV6-2 or TRBV6-3, the J call TRBJ1-2, with 9 bases lining up with TRBD1. V trimming: 2 bases; J trimming: 4 bases; junction bases outside the gene matches: 2. The germline gives CDR1 MNHEY, CDR2 SVGEGT. The CDR3 extends over 14 amino acids.

The genes are TRBV7-3 and TRBJ2-2; D remains ambiguous. Germline V gene lookup returns CDR1 SGHTA and CDR2 FQGTGA. This CDR3 is built from 15 residues. V lost 5 bases and J 1 base, leaving 11 bases between the germline ends. CDR3 sequence reads: CASSQTPLNTGELFF. CDR3 in DNA: TGTGCCAGCAGCCAAACGCCCTTGAACACCGGGGAGCTGTTTTTT.

The CDR3 nucleotides are TGTGCCAGTAGTATAACCCCGGGGCCGTGGCCCCAGCATTTT. This translates into CASSITPGPWPQHF. The chain carries TRBV19 and TRBJ1-5, with TRBD1 as a possible D gene (5 bases). V was pared by 2 bases and J by 9 bases, with 14 bases between. Germline values: CDR1 LNHDA, CDR2 SQIVND (reference sequence). This CDR3 contains 14 residues.

This chain links TRBV29-1 with TRBJ1-5; TRBD1 might be the D (6 bases). The CDR3 consists of 12 residues. The V end was cut by 6 bases, the J end by 3 bases, with 9 bases between. Germline CDR1 reads SQVTM; CDR2 reads ANQGSEA. CDR3 bases: TGCAGCGTCGGACAGCACAATCAGCCCCAGCATTTT. It specifies CSVGQHNQPQHF.